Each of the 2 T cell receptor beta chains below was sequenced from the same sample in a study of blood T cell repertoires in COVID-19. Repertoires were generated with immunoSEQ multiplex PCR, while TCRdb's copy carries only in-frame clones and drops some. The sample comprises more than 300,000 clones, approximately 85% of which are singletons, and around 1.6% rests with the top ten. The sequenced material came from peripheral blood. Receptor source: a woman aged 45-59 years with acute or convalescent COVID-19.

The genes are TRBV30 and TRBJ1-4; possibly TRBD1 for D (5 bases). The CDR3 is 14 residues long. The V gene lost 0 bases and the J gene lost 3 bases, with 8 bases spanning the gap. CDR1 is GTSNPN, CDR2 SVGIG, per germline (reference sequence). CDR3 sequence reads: CAWSVRQSNEKLFF. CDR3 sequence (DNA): TGTGCCTGGAGTGTACGACAGTCTAATGAAAAACTGTTTTTT.

CDR3 nucleotide sequence: TGCGCCAGCAGCCAAGAGTTAGGGGGCATGAACACTGAAGCTTTCTTT. It encodes CASSQELGGMNTEAFF. V is TRBV4-3 and J is TRBJ1-1; 7 bases agree with TRBD1. Germline values: CDR1 LGHNA, CDR2 YSLEER. Losses at the gene ends were 0 bases for V and 0 bases for J; bases not matched to a gene: 4. There are 16 residues in the CDR3.